Below are 30 T cell receptor beta chains sequenced from a single sample in a study of cytomegalovirus exposure and HLA in healthy donors. Use of 60 Vbeta and 13 Jbeta primers characterized the PCR. Only in-frame clones appear in the TCRdb table, and some are missing; sequencing was by immunoSEQ multiplex PCR. Of under 250,000 clones listed, 70% to 90% are singletons. Sequenced material: PBMCs. Every receptor here comes from a girl aged 2 to 9 in good health and CMV-seronegative.

The V and J genes are TRBV19 and TRBJ1-1; D ambiguous. The CDR3 extends over 11 amino acids. Trimming cost V 5 bases and J 7 bases, with 8 bases left between them. Germline loops: CDR1 LNHDA, CDR2 SQIVND (reference sequence). CDR3 sequence: CASSGLYEAFF. The DNA of the CDR3 is TGTGCCAGTAGTGGCCTGTATGAAGCTTTCTTT.

The rearrangement joins TRBV19 to TRBJ1-1; 7 positions agree with TRBD1. The V gene's germline CDR1 is LNHDA and CDR2 SQIVND (reference sequence). The CDR3 is 13 amino acids. After removal of 6 bases from V and 1 base from J, the junction contained 2 bases not matched to a gene. The CDR3 reads CASRGTENTEAFF. CDR3 sequence (DNA): TGTGCCAGTAGGGGGACAGAGAACACTGAAGCTTTCTTT.

This clone has a handful of counts. The CDR3 is CSVEDRSRGAFF. The CDR3 region has the DNA TGCAGCGTTGAAGATCGTAGCCGGGGAGCTTTCTTT. The rearrangement joins TRBV29-1 to TRBJ1-1; no reliable D call. The CDR3 extends over 12 amino acids. Germline CDR1 and CDR2: SQVTM and ANQGSEA. V lost 0 bases to trimming and J lost 10 bases, with 12 bases between them.

In regard to this clone: The same CDR3 arises from other DNA sequences in this sample as well. The chain employs TRBV6-5 and TRBJ1-1; TRBD1 agrees at 11 bases. CDR1 is MNHEY, CDR2 SVGAGI, per germline. The CDR3 is 15 amino acids. V lost 6 bases to trimming and J lost 5 bases; unmatched junction nucleotides: 8. Here the CDR3 reads CASRRRDRGWTEAFF. CDR3 sequence (DNA): TGTGCCAGCAGGAGAAGGGACAGGGGGTGGACTGAAGCTTTCTTT.

This rearrangement joins TRBV5-8 to TRBJ1-2; D is unresolved. V gave up 4 bases and J gave up 10 bases, with 11 bases separating them. Germline lookup yields CDR1 SGHTS and CDR2 YDEGEE. This CDR3 region has 11 residues. The CDR3 coding sequence is TGTGCCAGCAGCACCCCCAGTGACTACACCTTC. This translates into CASSTPSDYTF.

The V call is TRBV27, the J call TRBJ1-1, with 11 bases fitting TRBD1. The CDR3 is 16 amino acids. Trimming cost V 5 bases and J 3 bases; bases outside gene matches: 8. Per germline, CDR1 MNHEY and CDR2 SMNVEV (reference sequence). CDR3 DNA sequence: TGTGCCAGCAGTCTGGACAGGGGGCGGATGTACACTGAAGCTTTCTTT. This encodes CASSLDRGRMYTEAFF.

This chain joins TRBV10-2 and TRBJ1-2; possible D gene TRBD1, 5 bases. This CDR3 region has 13 residues. Looked up from germline, CDR1 is WSHSY and CDR2 is SAAADI. Trimming pared 3 bases from V and 4 bases from J, leaving 9 bases between. CDR3 region: CASSEGVAYGYTF. CDR3 nucleotide sequence: TGCGCCAGCAGTGAAGGGGTTGCCTATGGCTACACCTTC.

V gene TRBV27 combines with J gene TRBJ2-7, with TRBD2 matching over 8 bases. Germline assignment: CDR1 MNHEY and CDR2 SMNVEV (reference sequence). This CDR3 region has 13 residues. J gave up 6 bases and V 4 bases, and 5 bases lay outside the gene matches. Written as DNA, the CDR3 is TGTGCCAGCAGTTGGCGGGAGGTGGGCGAGCAGTACTTC. Translation: CASSWREVGEQYF.

The chain links TRBV18 to TRBJ2-3; 12 nucleotides agree with TRBD2. Trimming cost V 3 bases and J 2 bases; bases outside gene matches: 6. Germline CDR1 reads KGHSH; CDR2 reads LQKENI. The CDR3 loop spans 17 amino acids. This chain's CDR3 is CASSPLSSGRATDTQYF. DNA of the CDR3: TGTGCCAGCTCACCTCTTTCTAGCGGGAGGGCCACAGATACGCAGTATTTT.

The genes are TRBV6-5 and TRBJ1-5, with D uncertain. The CDR3 contains 16 residues. The V and J ends lost 0 bases and 8 bases respectively, with 17 bases between them. CDR1 is MNHEY and CDR2 is SVGAGI in the germline V gene. The CDR3 coding sequence is TGTGCCAGCAGTTACTCGATTTCCGGGAAGGATGAGCCCCAGCATTTT. It translates to CASSYSISGKDEPQHF.

The chain couples TRBV29-1 to TRBJ1-2, with TRBD1 matching 8 bases. The junction had 8 bases not matched to a gene; V was cut back by 4 bases and J by 4 bases. The CDR3 has 14 residues. Germline values: CDR1 SQVTM, CDR2 ANQGSEA. The CDR3 here is CSVAHFGQGYGYTF. In DNA, the CDR3 is TGCAGCGTTGCCCATTTTGGACAGGGCTATGGCTACACCTTC.

The CDR3 DNA is TGCGCCAGCAGCCAAGCCAATGGTCGGGGGGGAATAAATACGCAGTATTTT. This codes for CASSQANGRGGINTQYF. This chain joins TRBV4-1 and TRBJ2-3; 8 bases fit TRBD2. J was trimmed by 7 bases and V by 1 base; bases with no gene match: 13. Germline-derived CDR1 and CDR2 are MGHRA and YSYEKL. The CDR3 loop spans 17 amino acids.

This chain links TRBV19 with TRBJ2-7; D is possibly TRBD2 (6 bases). This CDR3 has 13 residues. V dropped 5 bases and J dropped 2 bases, with 10 bases sitting between them. CDR1 and CDR2 from the germline V gene are LNHDA and SQIVND (reference sequence). The CDR3 DNA sequence: TGTGCCAGTAGTGTTGGGAGGACCTACGAGCAGTACTTC. This gives the protein CASSVGRTYEQYF.

The chain has TRBV10-2 and TRBJ2-1, with D perhaps TRBD1 (6 bases). The V end lost 6 bases, the J end lost 7 bases, and 10 bases lay between the germline ends. CDR1 and CDR2 (germline): WSHSY, SAAADI. The CDR3 has 12 amino acids. The DNA for the CDR3 is TGCGCCAGCAGGGAAACAGGGAATGAGCAGTTCTTC. This gives the protein CASRETGNEQFF.

The chain recombines TRBV27 with TRBJ2-7; TRBD1 agrees at 8 bases. The CDR3 runs to 15 residues. Germline V gives CDR1 MNHEY, CDR2 SMNVEV (reference sequence). The V and J ends lost 3 bases and 3 bases, in that order; junction bases with no gene match: 7. The CDR3 is CASSFQGQGRYEQYF. CDR3 nucleotide sequence: TGTGCCAGCAGTTTCCAAGGACAGGGTCGCTACGAGCAGTACTTC.

This clone was observed a single time. The chain uses TRBV7-3 and TRBJ2-1, with D perhaps matching TRBD2 (5 bases). CDR1 is SGHTA, CDR2 FQGTGA, per germline. Trimming stripped 8 bases from V and 3 bases from J, with 11 bases between. This CDR3 spans 13 amino acids. The CDR3 sequence: CASARTFYNEQFF. CDR3 DNA: TGTGCCAGCGCCCGGACTTTCTACAATGAGCAGTTCTTC.

The chain uses TRBV9 and TRBJ2-1, with D perhaps TRBD2 (7 bases). The CDR3 runs 17 residues. From germline, CDR1 is SGDLS and CDR2 YYNGEE. Deletions cut 2 bases from V and 4 bases from J, with 19 bases between. CDR3 bases: TGTGCCAGCAGCGTCACCAGCGGGACAACTACTTACAATGAGCAGTTCTTC. Its protein product is CASSVTSGTTTYNEQFF.

The chain has TRBV25-1 and TRBJ1-4, with 11 bases that match TRBD1. The CDR3 covers 15 residues. In germline, CDR1 is MGHDK, CDR2 SYGVNS. Losses at the gene ends were 4 bases for V and 8 bases for J; bases not matched to a gene: 6. The CDR3 bases are TGTGCCAGCAGTGGGACAGGGGGCAGGGGCGAAAAACTGTTTTTT. Protein: CASSGTGGRGEKLFF.

The chain employs TRBV6-1 and TRBJ2-3; 12 nucleotides agree with TRBD2. The J segment lost 7 bases and the V segment lost 5 bases, leaving 7 bases of the junction unmatched. CDR3 length equals 15 residues. Germline loops: CDR1 MNHNS, CDR2 SASEGT. CDR3 nucleotides: TGTGCCAGCAGTAGAACCGGGACTAGCGGGCATACGCAGTATTTT. Translated, it gives CASSRTGTSGHTQYF.

This chain uses TRBV5-8 with TRBJ2-3; 8 positions agree with TRBD1. The CDR3 consists of 16 residues. J gave up 2 bases and V 4 bases, and 9 bases lay outside the gene matches. CDR1 SGHTS and CDR2 YDEGEE come from the germline V gene. In DNA form, the CDR3 reads TGTGCCAGCAGCCAACTCGGGACAGGAGTCACAGATACGCAGTATTTT. It codes for CASSQLGTGVTDTQYF.

This chain links TRBV7-9 with TRBJ2-1, with a weak D call TRBD1 (5 bases). The CDR3 spans 15 residues. Germline CDR1 is SEHNR and CDR2 is FQNEAQ (reference sequence). V was shortened by 0 bases and J by 9 bases, with 15 bases between the two germline ends. The CDR3 bases are TGTGCCAGCAGCTTAGCTGGTGGAGTGGGGCCTGAGCAGTTCTTC. Its translation is CASSLAGGVGPEQFF.

The chain links TRBV6-1 to TRBJ2-6, with D tentatively TRBD1 (5 bases). CDR3 length equals 18 residues. V gave up 0 bases and J gave up 0 bases, with 12 bases separating them. Germline-derived CDR1 and CDR2 are MNHNS and SASEGT. Written as DNA, the CDR3 is TGTGCCAGCAGTGAAGCGATTAGGGGTGTCTCTGGGGCCAACGTCCTGACTTTC. Residues: CASSEAIRGVSGANVLTF.

The gene calls are TRBV7-2 and TRBJ2-3, with 7 bases aligning to TRBD2. J gave up 2 bases and V 7 bases, and 12 bases lay outside the gene matches. The CDR3 is made up of 16 amino acids. The germline V gene has CDR1 SGHTA and CDR2 FQGNSA. DNA for the CDR3: TGTGCCAGCACCCCACTAGCGATAGTTGTCACAGATACGCAGTATTTT. Translated, it gives CASTPLAIVVTDTQYF.

The V call is TRBV14, the J call TRBJ1-1, with D possibly being TRBD1 (6 bases). The CDR3 consists of 14 residues. V dropped 4 bases and J dropped 5 bases, with 14 bases sitting between them. From germline, CDR1 is SGHDN and CDR2 FVKESK. CDR3 loop: CASSLQVGATEAFF. CDR3 in DNA: TGTGCCAGCAGCCTACAAGTGGGGGCTACTGAAGCTTTCTTT.

The chain joins TRBV6-5 to TRBJ2-2, with unresolved D. Trimming left V 6 bases short and J 7 bases short, with 9 bases between. This CDR3 spans 12 amino acids. Germline loops: CDR1 MNHEY, CDR2 SVGAGI. The CDR3 nucleotides are TGTGCCAGCAGCCCATGGAGCGGGGAGCTGTTTTTT. The encoded protein is CASSPWSGELFF.

The CDR3 here is CASSVSAGVEQFF. The CDR3 DNA reads TGTGCCAGCAGTGTCTCAGCGGGGGTTGAGCAGTTCTTC. The chain carries TRBV6-5 and TRBJ2-1, with 8 bases that match TRBD2. The CDR3 sequence is 13 residues long. With V trimmed by 5 bases and J by 9 bases, 6 bases remained unmatched. CDR1 and CDR2 from the germline V gene are MNHEY and SVGAGI.

V usage is TRBV9 and J usage is TRBJ2-3, with 8 bases lining up with TRBD2. This CDR3 comprises 15 residues. V was pared by 3 bases and J by 1 base, with 4 bases of the junction left unmatched. The germline V gene encodes CDR1 SGDLS and CDR2 YYNGEE. The CDR3 DNA sequence: TGTGCCAGCAGCGCCACGGGGGGGCGCACAGATACGCAGTATTTT. Translating it yields CASSATGGRTDTQYF.

This chain links TRBV6-6 with TRBJ2-5; D may be TRBD2 (5 bases). The CDR3 length is 14 residues. Germline V CDR1 and CDR2: MNHNY, SVGAGI (reference sequence). With 1 base removed from V and 5 bases from J, the gap between germline ends came to 11 bases. CDR3 DNA: TGTGCCAGCAGTTACTTCGGGGAAAGGGAGACCCAGTACTTC. Residues: CASSYFGERETQYF.

This sequence joins TRBV5-8 and TRBJ2-5; 9 bases fit TRBD2. Germline CDR1 is SGHTS and CDR2 is YDEGEE. The CDR3 is 15 amino acids. The V gene end was trimmed by 4 bases and the J gene end by 1 base; junction bases not matched to a gene: 5. In nucleotides, the CDR3 is TGTGCCAGCAGCCGGCAGACTAGCGGCCAAGAGACCCAGTACTTC. It codes for CASSRQTSGQETQYF. Filled out from reference TRBV5-8 and TRBJ2-5, the complete variable domain reads EAGVTQSPTHLIKTRGQQATLRCSPISGHTSVYWYQQALGLGLQFLLWYDEGEERNRGNFPPRFSGRQFPNYSSELNVNALELEDSALYLCASSRQTSGQETQYFGPGTRLLVL.

The chain is built from TRBV29-1 and TRBJ2-6; 8 bases match TRBD1. Germline assignment: CDR1 SQVTM and CDR2 ANQGSEA. This CDR3 region has 14 residues. V was pared by 6 bases and J by 2 bases, with 3 bases of the junction left unmatched. The CDR3 sequence is CSVPQGAGANVLTF. In DNA, the CDR3 is TGCAGCGTACCACAGGGGGCTGGGGCCAACGTCCTGACTTTC. The full variable domain, rest sourced from reference TRBV29-1 and TRBJ2-6, is SAVISQKPSRDICQRGTSLTIQCQVDSQVTMMFWYRQQPGQSLTLIATANQGSEATYESGFVIDKFPISRPNLTFSTLTVSNMSPEDSSIYLCSVPQGAGANVLTFGAGSRLTVL.